This T cell receptor (beta chain) was obtained from a study of a mutant IDH1 vaccine in newly diagnosed glioma (dated by TCRdb to the early 2020s). About the study as a whole: Eight vaccinations were administered to patients in weeks 1, 3, 5, 7, 11, 15, 19 and 23, corresponding to visits V03 through V10. Vaccination was initiated 4-6 weeks after radiotherapy alone, or concurrently with temozolomide cycles in the chemotherapy-containing groups. Of the 32 patients who were treated, around 62% were male and 37.5% were female, and the mean age was approximately 40 years. Before enrollment, most patients had been given radiochemotherapy with temozolomide as standard therapy, while the rest had received either radiotherapy alone or temozolomide alone. Peripheral blood was collected at six visits: V03 (baseline), V05, V07, V10, V12 and V13. For exploratory analyses, longitudinal TCRB deep sequencing was carried out in under 30 treated patients wherever samples were available.

As regards this clone: The antigen it recognizes is unknown. No base quality values were provided; no much bigger clone lies one nucleotide off.

Read against the paper, the sample's time point label means: week 11, during vaccination. Each vaccine dose, consisting of 300 ug of a 20-mer mutant IDH1 peptide in Montanide, was administered subcutaneously with topical imiquimod. Newly diagnosed WHO grade 3 or 4 IDH1-mutant astrocytomas showing loss of nuclear ATRX were present in the donors. The samples were drawn from NOA16, a multicentre, single-arm, open-label phase I trial in Germany that tested a mutant IDH1 peptide vaccine in humans for the first time. Genomic DNA for TCRB sequencing was extracted from EDTA blood using the DNeasy Blood and Tissue Kit. The library relied on the immunoSEQ multiplex PCR assay. Rearranged TCR beta chain sequences were amplified using the hsTCRB Kit according to the manufacturer's protocol. An Illumina MiSeq was used to sequence the TCRB libraries. The authors processed their data as follows. The proprietary platform of the kit vendor was used for demultiplexing, trimming and gene mapping. TCRdb provides this immuneACCESS table in a form limited to in-frame rearrangements. Some clones are lacking; in checked studies, under half of them reflect an unresolved V gene, and why the rest are absent is not known. V and J calls and clone size are given by that table; D and trimming were obtained from the DNA. The sample table contains under 150,000 clones; only one count was recorded for 90% of them. The ten largest clones capture roughly 0.62% of the sample.

V gives up 4 bases and J gives up 6 bases, and the segment between their germline ends measures 9 bases. Taken from the germline V gene, the CDR1 and CDR2 loops are SNHLY and FYNNEI. The CDR3 runs 12 amino acids, cysteine and phenylalanine included. The only DNA kept is the CDR3, 36 bases in frame from the first base. Points the paper makes about the study in general: Availability determined which PBMC samples were chosen for TCRB deep sequencing. Immune responses induced by the vaccine were seen in about 93% of patients across multiple MHC alleles. No apparent relationship was observed between pseudoprogression and alterations in the top peripheral T cell clonotypes detected by TCRB sequencing. The authors stated that sample limitations prevented analyses of patient blood samples from being reproduced.

This sample comprised PBMCs, obtained from a glioma patient whose treatment included an IDH1 peptide vaccine. This receptor was identified in a woman between 45 and 60 years old with glioma. This receptor chain uses TRBV2 and TRBJ1-1; tentative D gene TRBD1, with 6 bases matching. The nucleotide sequence reads TGTGCCAGCAGTGGGGCAGGGGCTGAAGCTTTCTTT. Its translation is CASSGAGAEAFF.